This T cell receptor (beta chain) stems from a study of somatic mutations in cytotoxic T cells in rheumatoid arthritis. Overall study context: Flow sorting of some V beta antibody-stained T cells reached nearly 100% purity, with V beta1+ cells also TCRB-sequenced.

A remark on this clone: What it recognizes is unknown.

The CDR3 is 13 residues long. V was cut by 4 bases and J by 11 bases, with 12 bases left in between. The germline gives CDR1 MGHRA, CDR2 YSYEKL. Each population, CD4+ and CD8+ cells, was isolated by positive magnetic bead selection and checked for purity by flow cytometry. Measured with immunoSEQ multiplex PCR; TCRdb has only the in-frame clones, and not every one. Here the sample spans about 15,000 clones, more than 65% being singletons. Study-level results: It was in rheumatoid arthritis patients, but not in healthy controls, that CD8+ clonality increased with age. No antigen targets were known for the expanded CD8+ clones.

The sample comprised CD8+ T cells sorted from blood. V usage is TRBV4-1 and J usage is TRBJ1-6; D possibly corresponds to TRBD1 (5 bases). The TCR originated in an adult with rheumatoid arthritis. The CDR3 reads CASSPPRGTPLHF. The DNA of the CDR3 is TGCGCCAGCAGCCCCCCAAGGGGCACACCCCTCCACTTT.